The sequence of this T cell receptor (beta chain) was determined in a study of cytomegalovirus exposure and HLA in healthy donors. Trimming removed 0 bases from V and 0 bases from J; junction bases left unmatched: 10. Looked up from germline, CDR1 is LGHNA and CDR2 is YSLEER. CDR3 length equals 20 residues. The PCR used 60 Vbeta and 13 Jbeta primers. Study processing details: In a later analysis, roughly 10 million of 75 million to 90 million unique beta chains occurred in at least two donors. Measured with immunoSEQ multiplex PCR; TCRdb has only the in-frame clones, and not every one. For V, J and clone size, that table is used; D and trimming come from the DNA. The table lists more than 150,000 clones, roughly 80% of them singletons, with around 4% in the top ten. Study-wide results and limits: A later analysis reportedly identified an Asian-associated ancestry cluster as carrying fewer N-insertions than the approximately 670-donor mean. Indistinguishability led to the exclusion of some V segments, TRBV6-2 and TRBV6-3 included. Earlier findings revealed that most TCR beta V segments proved productive either about 87% or about 30% of the time.

In regard to this clone: Its antigen remains unidentified.

Sequencing input: PBMCs. The receptor was derived from a man aged 50 or older in good health and CMV-seronegative. The V call is TRBV4-3, the J call TRBJ2-3, with 12 bases identical to TRBD2. CDR3 coding DNA: TGCGCCAGCAGCCAAGATCGCCCTAGCGGGGGGGTTTCTAGCACAGATACGCAGTATTTT. Protein sequence: CASSQDRPSGGVSSTDTQYF.